The rows below give T cell receptor beta chains drawn from one sample of a study of blood T cell repertoires in COVID-19. Clones were read by immunoSEQ multiplex PCR, and TCRdb kept only the in-frame ones, dropping some. The sample lists about 48,000 clones, over 70% occurring once. Specimen: peripheral blood. The source is a human donor in a cohort sampled during active COVID-19. Both conserved end residues are part of each CDR3. Each record gives: clone size, D gene, J gene, V gene, CDR3 DNA, CDR3 protein. The D gene is left open where the match is weak. Size is omitted from some rows. Given values are once, few, many or a class for expanded clones.

-	-	TRBJ1-2	TRBV5-4	TGTGCCAGCAGCGCGGACAGTAACTATGGCTACACCTTC	CASSADSNYGYTF
-	-	TRBJ1-4	TRBV7-6	TGTGCCAGCAGCCCAGAAACGGGGAGAAGGAATGAAAAACTGTTTTTT	CASSPETGRRNEKLFF
-	-	TRBJ2-2	TRBV24-1	TGTGCCACCAGTGATTTGCAATTGGGGGGGCCGAACACCGGGGAGCTGTTTTTT	CATSDLQLGGPNTGELFF
-	-	TRBJ1-1	TRBV10-2	TGCGCCAGCAGAGGGGGGGCGCAGACTGAAGCTTTCTTT	CASRGGAQTEAFF
-	-	TRBJ2-1	TRBV7-2	TGTGCCAGCAGCTTTCAAAGGGGGGGTCGGTATGAGCAGTTCTTC	CASSFQRGGRYEQFF
-	TRBD2	TRBJ2-7	TRBV7-6	TGTGCCAGCAGCTTAGAGGGGACTAGCTCCTACGAGCAGTACTTC	CASSLEGTSSYEQYF
-	-	TRBJ1-6	TRBV3-1/TRBV3-2	TGTGCCAGCAGCCAAGTGTCACAGGTCTCCTATAATTCACCCCTCCACTTT	CASSQVSQVSYNSPLHF
-	TRBD1	TRBJ2-1	TRBV7-2	TGTGCCAGCAGCTTGAGGGGACAGAGCTTCTACAATGAGCAGTTCTTC	CASSLRGQSFYNEQFF
-	-	TRBJ1-5	TRBV6-6	TGTGCCAGCAGCGACGACAGGTATAGCAATCAGCCCCAGCATTTT	CASSDDRYSNQPQHF
-	-	TRBJ1-2	TRBV28	TGTGCCAGCACCCCGGCGGCGGGCCGATTCTATGGCTACACCTTC	CASTPAAGRFYGYTF
-	-	TRBJ1-1	TRBV19	TGTGCCAGTAGTATATTGGTGGGGAGGACTGAAGCTTTCTTT	CASSILVGRTEAFF
-	TRBD1	TRBJ1-1	TRBV19	TGTGCCAGTAGTATCGCCTGGACAGGGACCAACACTGAAGCTTTCTTT	CASSIAWTGTNTEAFF
-	-	TRBJ1-3	TRBV5-5	TGTGCCAGCAGCTCCAACAGGGGAAACACCATATATTTT	CASSSNRGNTIYF
few	TRBD2	TRBJ2-7	TRBV27	TGTGCCAGCAGTGGTATAGCGGGGCCCTTCGAGCAGTACTTC	CASSGIAGPFEQYF
-	TRBD2	TRBJ2-1	TRBV12-3/TRBV12-4	TGTGCCAGTCGACTAGCCGGTGAGCAGTTCTTC	CASRLAGEQFF
-	-	TRBJ2-2	TRBV6-1	TGTGCCAGCAGTGAAGCGCGGGACCCCCCCGGGGAGCTGTTTTTT	CASSEARDPPGELFF
-	-	TRBJ2-1	TRBV24-1	TGTGCCACCAGTGACACCGGGACACGGAATGAGCAGTTCTTC	CATSDTGTRNEQFF
-	TRBD1	TRBJ2-1	TRBV7-9	TGTGCCAGCAGCTTATACACAGGGGGCCCTTACAATGAGCAGTTCTTC	CASSLYTGGPYNEQFF
-	TRBD1	TRBJ1-2	TRBV19	TGTGCCAGTGGGTCCGCGGGGGACAGGGGCGATGGCTACACCTTC	CASGSAGDRGDGYTF
-	-	TRBJ1-1	TRBV9	TGTGCCAGCAGCCCGTCGGGGGGTAAGAACACTGAAGCTTTCTTT	CASSPSGGKNTEAFF
-	-	TRBJ2-3	TRBV10-1	TGCGCCAGCAGTGAAGGACTTGTTGAGTATTTT	CASSEGLVEYF
once	-	TRBJ1-2	TRBV11-2	TGTGCCAGCAGCTTGCAGCGAGCTAACTATGGCTACACCTTC	CASSLQRANYGYTF
-	-	TRBJ1-1	TRBV6-2/TRBV6-3	TGTGCCAGCAGTTACGGGGCAGAGAACACTGAAGCTTTCTTT	CASSYGAENTEAFF
-	-	TRBJ2-7	TRBV7-6	TGTGCCAGCAGCGAACAGAGTACCTACGAGCAGTACTTC	CASSEQSTYEQYF
-	-	TRBJ2-7	TRBV6-2/TRBV6-3	TGTGCCAGCAGTTGGTCAGGGGCCGAGCAGTACTTC	CASSWSGAEQYF
-	-	TRBJ2-1	TRBV20-1	TGCAGTGCTGTGCGTACAGGAGAGCAGTTCTTC	CSAVRTGEQFF
once	-	TRBJ1-2	TRBV12-3/TRBV12-4	TGTGCCAGCAGTTACAGGGCTAGCGGCTACACCTTC	CASSYRASGYTF
-	TRBD2	TRBJ2-3	TRBV5-4	TGTGCCAGCAGTGCGGGACTAGGAAAGACAGATACGCAGTATTTT	CASSAGLGKTDTQYF
-	-	TRBJ1-4	TRBV19	TGTGCCAGTAGTTTCCCCCCCCCGGCAACTAATGAAAAACTGTTTTTT	CASSFPPPATNEKLFF
-	-	TRBJ2-7	TRBV18	TGTGCCAGCTCACCAGAGCCACAGGGTGGGGAGCAGTACTTC	CASSPEPQGGEQYF
-	-	TRBJ2-7	TRBV4-3	TGCGCCAGCAGCCATTACAGGAACTACGAGCAGTACTTC	CASSHYRNYEQYF
-	TRBD1	TRBJ2-4	TRBV5-4	TGTGCCAGCAGGAATGAGGGACAGGGAGAGAAGGAAAACATTCAGTACTTC	CASRNEGQGEKENIQYF
-	-	TRBJ2-1	TRBV25-1	TGTGCCAGCAGTGGGGCGGGGTGGAATGAGCAGTTCTTC	CASSGAGWNEQFF
few	-	TRBJ2-1	TRBV6-4	TGTGCCAGCAGTGACAACTTCCAGCGGCATTACAATGAGCAGTTCTTC	CASSDNFQRHYNEQFF
-	TRBD1	TRBJ1-5	TRBV7-2	TGTGCCAGCAGCTTAGTAGCCCCGGGACAGGGAAGCAATCAGCCCCAGCATTTT	CASSLVAPGQGSNQPQHF
-	-	TRBJ2-5	TRBV7-9	TGTGCCAGCAGCTCACCAGACAGCCAAGAGACCCAGTACTTC	CASSSPDSQETQYF
-	-	TRBJ1-1	TRBV30	TGTGCCTGGAGTCCCGGGTCGGAGACTGAAGCTTTCTTT	CAWSPGSETEAFF
-	TRBD2	TRBJ2-5	TRBV9	TGTGCCAGCAGAGCTAGCGGCCAAGAGACCCAGTACTTC	CASRASGQETQYF
-	-	TRBJ1-4	TRBV7-2	TGTGCCAGCAGGAGACAGGTTGGGGAAAAACTGTTTTTT	CASRRQVGEKLFF
-	TRBD1	TRBJ1-2	TRBV7-9	TGTGCCAGCAGCCCTGGGACAGGGCATGGGTATGGCTACACCTTC	CASSPGTGHGYGYTF
-	TRBD2	TRBJ2-1	TRBV29-1	TGCAGCGTTGGCCAGCGGGATTACAATGAGCAGTTCTTC	CSVGQRDYNEQFF
-	TRBD1	TRBJ2-7	TRBV9	TGTGCCAGCAGCGTGGGGGGGACAGGGGCCTACGAGCAGTACTTC	CASSVGGTGAYEQYF
once	-	TRBJ2-5	TRBV7-2	TGTGCCAGCAGCCCGGAGCAGGGCAGGGATTTTGGGACCCAGTACTTC	CASSPEQGRDFGTQYF
-	-	TRBJ1-6	TRBV28	TGTGCCAGCAGTCAGGATTCACCCCTCCACTTT	CASSQDSPLHF
-	TRBD1	TRBJ2-7	TRBV29-1	TGCAGCGTTGAAACAGGGGGTACCTACGAGCAGTACTTC	CSVETGGTYEQYF
once	TRBD1	TRBJ2-3	TRBV5-3	TGTGCCAGAACTTACTCCGGGACAGAAGCCTCTCACCTTAGCACAGATACGCAGTATTTT	CARTYSGTEASHLSTDTQYF
-	-	TRBJ2-7	TRBV18	TGTGCCAGCTCACCCCGGGACTCCTCCTACGAGCAGTACTTC	CASSPRDSSYEQYF
-	TRBD2	TRBJ2-7	TRBV5-6	TGTGCCAGCAGCTTCGGGACTAGCGGCTACGAGCAGTACTTC	CASSFGTSGYEQYF
few	-	TRBJ1-2	TRBV6-2/TRBV6-3	TGTGCCAGCAGTTACTCGACAGAATTCTATGGCTACACCTTC	CASSYSTEFYGYTF
-	TRBD1	TRBJ2-7	TRBV10-3	TGTGCCATCAGTGAGTCAGGACAGGGGTCGCGCGAGCAGTACTTC	CAISESGQGSREQYF
-	TRBD1	TRBJ2-7	TRBV29-1	TGCAGTGCCGGGACAGGGGGTTACGAGCAGTACTTC	CSAGTGGYEQYF
-	-	TRBJ2-7	TRBV28	TGTGCCAGCAGTTCGAGCTCCTACGAGCAGTACTTC	CASSSSSYEQYF
-	TRBD1	TRBJ2-2	TRBV6-2/TRBV6-3	TGTGCCAGCAGTACAGGGGGCGACACCGGGGAGCTGTTTTTT	CASSTGGDTGELFF
-	-	TRBJ2-7	TRBV6-6	TGTGCCAGCAGACCACAGGGACGCGAGCAGTACTTC	CASRPQGREQYF